The 18 T cell receptor beta chains presented below share a single source sample, sequenced in a study of beta chain features in type 1 diabetes. Study-level points and caveats: There was a moderate but significant shortening of TCRB CDR3s in all four CD4+ subsets of Type 1 diabetes patients.

Expressed TCRB transcripts got sequenced, as all isolated RNA was reverse transcribed. Sequenced by immunoSEQ multiplex PCR; TCRdb stores in-frame clones only, minus some. The repertoire includes roughly 160,000 clones, approximately 7.9% of them detected once, and 0.5% sits in the top ten. Antigen specificity for these receptors is unknown. Sequencing input: central memory CD4+ T cells from blood. Source of these receptors: a man in his late teens or twenties with type 1 diabetes.

This clone was observed many times. V and J are TRBV25-1 and TRBJ2-7; maybe TRBD1 (5 bases). Trimming cost V 7 bases and J 7 bases, with 11 bases left between them. The CDR3 runs to 11 residues. Per germline, CDR1 MGHDK and CDR2 SYGVNS. The CDR3 protein is CASIGHGEQYF. In DNA form, the CDR3 reads TGTGCCAGCATCGGACACGGGGAGCAGTACTTC.

There are many counts of this clone. The chain combines TRBV5-1 with TRBJ2-7, with a tentative D call TRBD1 (6 bases). The germline V gene encodes CDR1 SGHRS and CDR2 YFSETQ. The CDR3 length is 14 residues. V was shortened by 0 bases and J by 6 bases, with 13 bases between the two germline ends. The CDR3 sequence is CASSLGGRGSEQYF. CDR3 DNA sequence: TGCGCCAGCAGCTTGGGAGGCAGGGGCAGCGAGCAGTACTTC.

The J gene is TRBJ1-5, the V gene TRBV30; no clear D. Trimming took 5 bases from V and 0 from J, leaving 8 bases between them. Germline CDR1 reads GTSNPN; CDR2 reads SVGIG (reference sequence). The CDR3 has 13 amino acids. The CDR3 is CAWAGDSNQPQHF. CDR3 in DNA: TGTGCCTGGGCGGGAGATAGCAATCAGCCCCAGCATTTT.

This clone occurred a few times. The rearrangement links TRBV29-1 to TRBJ2-7; 8 nucleotides align to TRBD2. Germline loops: CDR1 SQVTM, CDR2 ANQGSEA. The CDR3 is 13 residues long. J lost 6 bases, V lost 7 bases, and 11 bases had no gene match. The CDR3 is CSASLAGTFEQYF. The CDR3 DNA is TGCAGCGCCTCTCTAGCGGGCACTTTCGAGCAGTACTTC.

This clone was seen only a few times. The junction does not match germline at one end; this may be a read error. The chain recombines TRBV5-4 with TRBJ2-7; TRBD2 matches 10 bases. The length of the CDR3 is 15 residues. CDR1 is SGHNT, CDR2 YYREEE, per germline (reference sequence). CDR3 amino acids: CASSLGGLAGAGLDF. CDR3 DNA sequence: TGTGCCAGCAGCTTGGGTGGTCTAGCGGGAGCGGGTTTAGACTTC.

This clone was counted between two and nine times. The rearrangement joins TRBV9 to TRBJ2-3; possibly TRBD2 for D (6 bases). The CDR3 runs 14 residues. CDR1 and CDR2 from the germline V gene are SGDLS and YYNGEE. Between the trimmed V and J ends, which lost 2 bases and 5 bases, there was a span of 12 bases. The CDR3 here is CASSVTGDGDTQYF. In DNA, the CDR3 is TGTGCCAGCAGCGTCACGGGGGATGGAGATACGCAGTATTTT.

This clone appeared a few times. This chain uses TRBV7-2 with TRBJ1-2; D not resolved. Germline-derived CDR1 and CDR2 are SGHTA and FQGNSA. The length of the CDR3 is 14 residues. The V gene lost 0 bases and the J gene lost 8 bases, with 13 bases spanning the gap. The CDR3 sequence is CASSLALGAEGYTF. The DNA of the CDR3 is TGTGCCAGCAGCTTAGCTTTGGGCGCTGAGGGCTACACCTTC. The whole variable domain, filled in from reference TRBV7-2 and TRBJ1-2, reads GAGVSQSPSNKVTEKGKDVELRCDPISGHTALYWYRQSLGQGLEFLIYFQGNSAPDKSGLPSDRFSAERTGGSVSTLTIQRTQQEDSAVYLCASSLALGAEGYTFGSGTRLTVV.

Only a few counts were recorded for this clone. This chain connects TRBV9 to TRBJ2-7; 7 bases fit TRBD1. Germline values: CDR1 SGDLS, CDR2 YYNGEE. J lost 1 base, V lost 0 bases, and 7 bases had no gene match. The length of the CDR3 is 16 residues. The CDR3 sequence is CASSVDEGAFSYEQYF. The CDR3 DNA sequence: TGTGCCAGCAGCGTAGATGAGGGGGCATTTTCCTACGAGCAGTACTTC.

The chain joins TRBV2 to TRBJ2-3; TRBD1 is a possible D gene (7 bases). This CDR3 is 15 amino acids long. V was clipped by 4 bases and J by 1 base, with 12 bases between them. Looked up from germline, CDR1 is SNHLY and CDR2 is FYNNEI. CDR3 residues: CASSVQGGGTDTQYF. CDR3 sequence (DNA): TGTGCCAGCAGTGTTCAGGGGGGAGGCACAGATACGCAGTATTTT.

This clone was picked up a small number of times. Other DNA sequences from this sample encode an identical CDR3 as well. This chain joins TRBV2 and TRBJ2-2; 9 nucleotides agree with TRBD1. Trimming at V came to 6 bases and at J to 6 bases, leaving 2 bases not matched to a gene. The CDR3 runs 13 residues. Germline lookup yields CDR1 SNHLY and CDR2 FYNNEI. CDR3 loop: CASSDRGAGELFF. DNA of the CDR3: TGTGCCAGCAGCGACAGGGGGGCCGGGGAGCTGTTTTTT. The full variable domain, with the rest looked up from reference TRBV2 and TRBJ2-2, is EPEVTQTPSHQVTQMGQEVILRCVPISNHLYFYWYRQILGQKVEFLVSFYNNEISEKSEIFDDQFSVERPDGSNFTLKIRSTKLEDSAMYFCASSDRGAGELFFGEGSRLTVL.

This clone appeared a few times. V is TRBV5-1 and J is TRBJ2-1, with 10 bases matching TRBD1. J gave up 8 bases and V 3 bases, and 8 bases lay outside the gene matches. This CDR3 region has 15 residues. From germline, CDR1 is SGHRS and CDR2 YFSETQ. The chain's CDR3 is CASSSGTGEADEQFF. Here the CDR3 DNA reads TGCGCCAGCAGCTCTGGGACAGGGGAGGCCGATGAGCAGTTCTTC.

The rearrangement links TRBV5-1 to TRBJ2-7, with TRBD2 identical over 7 bases. Germline CDR1 and CDR2: SGHRS and YFSETQ. The ends lost 1 base at V and 3 bases at J; junction bases unmatched: 7. CDR3 length: 15 residues. This CDR3 reads CASSLKGGDFYEQYF. The CDR3 nucleotides are TGCGCCAGCAGCTTGAAGGGAGGGGACTTCTACGAGCAGTACTTC.

J is TRBJ2-1 and V is TRBV10-1; 16 bases are a match to TRBD2. Germline lookup yields CDR1 WNHNN and CDR2 SYGVQD (reference sequence). CDR3 length: 17 residues. V gave up 5 bases and J gave up 10 bases; unmatched junction bases: 11. CDR3 sequence reads: CASSQTGTSGRVGEQFF. CDR3 DNA: TGCGCCAGCAGTCAAACCGGGACTAGCGGGAGGGTGGGGGAGCAGTTCTTC.

In its sample, this clone was seen a few times. The chain combines TRBV5-4 with TRBJ2-5; TRBD1 matches at 10 bases. This CDR3 contains 16 residues. The trim removed 4 bases at V and 5 bases at J, leaving 11 bases unmatched. The germline V gene has CDR1 SGHNT and CDR2 YYREEE (reference sequence). CDR3 sequence (DNA): TGTGCCAGCAGCCAGACAGGGGGCGGGGAGTGGGAGACCCAGTACTTC. This gives the protein CASSQTGGGEWETQYF.

V usage is TRBV30 and J usage is TRBJ1-6; D is undetermined. This CDR3 is built from 14 residues. The V gene lost 1 base and the J gene lost 3 bases, with 7 bases spanning the gap. Looked up from germline, CDR1 is GTSNPN and CDR2 is SVGIG (reference sequence). The CDR3 coding sequence is TGTGCCTGGAGTGCGGCAGGCTATAATTCACCCCTCCACTTT. It encodes CAWSAAGYNSPLHF.

The chain employs TRBV2 and TRBJ2-2; tentatively, D is TRBD1 (6 bases). CDR1 and CDR2 from the germline V gene are SNHLY and FYNNEI. The ends were cut back, 8 bases at V and 6 bases at J, with 10 bases in the middle. The CDR3 covers 12 residues. CDR3 protein: CASGQGSGELFF. The CDR3 DNA reads as TGTGCCAGCGGGCAGGGGTCCGGGGAGCTGTTTTTT.

The table lists this clone with a few counts. The gene calls are TRBV5-1 and TRBJ2-1, with D maybe TRBD1 (6 bases). The V end was cut by 0 bases, the J end by 3 bases, with 16 bases between. The CDR3 length is 17 residues. Germline-derived CDR1 and CDR2 are SGHRS and YFSETQ. As DNA, the CDR3 is TGCGCCAGCAGCTTGGGATCCATGGACAGCCTCTACAATGAGCAGTTCTTC. Protein product: CASSLGSMDSLYNEQFF.

The CDR3 sequence: CASSRLGHLLSYEQYF. The DNA for the CDR3 is TGTGCCAGCAGCCGACTAGGACACCTACTCTCCTACGAGCAGTACTTC. The chain joins TRBV4-2 to TRBJ2-5, with D possibly TRBD2 on 6 matching bases. The tail of the sequence fits TRBJ2-7 better, so the J call may be wrong. Germline CDR1 and CDR2: LGHNA and YNFKEQ. There are 16 residues in the CDR3.